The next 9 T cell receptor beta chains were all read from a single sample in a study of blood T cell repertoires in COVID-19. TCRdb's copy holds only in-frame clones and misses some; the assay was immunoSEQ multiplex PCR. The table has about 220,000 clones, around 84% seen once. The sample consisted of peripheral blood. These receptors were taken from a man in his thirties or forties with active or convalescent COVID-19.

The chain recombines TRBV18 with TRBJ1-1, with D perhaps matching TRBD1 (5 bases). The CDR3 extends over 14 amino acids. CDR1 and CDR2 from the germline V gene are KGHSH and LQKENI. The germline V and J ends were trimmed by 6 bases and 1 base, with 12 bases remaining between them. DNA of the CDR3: TGTGCCAGCTCGCCCAAAGGGGAGAACACTGAAGCTTTCTTT. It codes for CASSPKGENTEAFF.

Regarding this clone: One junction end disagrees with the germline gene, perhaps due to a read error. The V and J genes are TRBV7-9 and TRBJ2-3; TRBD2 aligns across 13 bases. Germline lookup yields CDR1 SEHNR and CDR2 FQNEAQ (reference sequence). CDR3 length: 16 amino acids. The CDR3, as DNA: TGTGCCAGCAGCCACACTAGCGGGGGGGGCACAAATACGCAGTATTTT. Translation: CASSHTSGGGTNTQYF.

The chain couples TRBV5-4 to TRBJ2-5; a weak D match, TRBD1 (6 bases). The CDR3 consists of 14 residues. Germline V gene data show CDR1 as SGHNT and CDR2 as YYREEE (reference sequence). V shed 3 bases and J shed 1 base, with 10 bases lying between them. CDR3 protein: CASSSTGPQETQYF. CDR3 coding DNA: TGTGCCAGCAGCTCGACAGGACCCCAAGAGACCCAGTACTTC.

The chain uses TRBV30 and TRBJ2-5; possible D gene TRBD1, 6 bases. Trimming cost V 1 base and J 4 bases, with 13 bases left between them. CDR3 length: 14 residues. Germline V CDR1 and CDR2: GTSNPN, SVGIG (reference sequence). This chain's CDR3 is CAWSANRAGETQYF. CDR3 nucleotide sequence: TGTGCCTGGAGTGCTAACAGGGCTGGAGAGACCCAGTACTTC. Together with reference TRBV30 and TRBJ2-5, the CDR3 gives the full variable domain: SQTIHQWPATLVQPVGSPLSLECTVEGTSNPNLYWYRQAAGRGLQLLFYSVGIGQISSEVPQNLSASRPQDRQFILSSKKLLLSDSGFYLCAWSANRAGETQYFGPGTRLLVL.

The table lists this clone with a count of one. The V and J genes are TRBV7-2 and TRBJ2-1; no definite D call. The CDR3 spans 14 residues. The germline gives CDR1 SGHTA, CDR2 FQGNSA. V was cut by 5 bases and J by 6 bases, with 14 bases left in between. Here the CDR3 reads CASSGALLGNEQFF. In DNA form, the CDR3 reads TGTGCCAGCAGCGGAGCTTTGTTGGGCAATGAGCAGTTCTTC. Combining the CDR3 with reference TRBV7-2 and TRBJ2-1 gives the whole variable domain GAGVSQSPSNKVTEKGKDVELRCDPISGHTALYWYRQSLGQGLEFLIYFQGNSAPDKSGLPSDRFSAERTGGSVSTLTIQRTQQEDSAVYLCASSGALLGNEQFFGPGTRLTVL.

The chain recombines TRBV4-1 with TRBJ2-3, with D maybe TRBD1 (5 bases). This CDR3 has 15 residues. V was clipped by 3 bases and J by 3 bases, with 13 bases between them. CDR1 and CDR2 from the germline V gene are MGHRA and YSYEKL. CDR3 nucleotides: TGCGCCAGCAGCCACGACAGTGGCCAAACAGATACGCAGTATTTT. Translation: CASSHDSGQTDTQYF.

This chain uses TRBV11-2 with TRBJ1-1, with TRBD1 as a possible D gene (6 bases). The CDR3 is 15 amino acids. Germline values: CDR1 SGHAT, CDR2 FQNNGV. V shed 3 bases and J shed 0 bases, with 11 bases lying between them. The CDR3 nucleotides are TGTGCCAGCAGCTTCGACCCAGGGGTGAACACTGAAGCTTTCTTT. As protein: CASSFDPGVNTEAFF.

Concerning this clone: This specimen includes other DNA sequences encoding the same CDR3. In DNA form, the CDR3 reads TGTGCCAGCAGCCAGGTTGCAGGGAGGGAGACCCAGTACTTC. Residues: CASSQVAGRETQYF. The chain has TRBV7-2 and TRBJ2-5; possible D gene TRBD2, 6 bases. V gave up 5 bases and J gave up 5 bases, with 15 bases separating them. The CDR3 length is 14 residues. Looked up from germline, CDR1 is SGHTA and CDR2 is FQGNSA. Full variable domain (missing parts from reference TRBV7-2 and TRBJ2-5): GAGVSQSPSNKVTEKGKDVELRCDPISGHTALYWYRQSLGQGLEFLIYFQGNSAPDKSGLPSDRFSAERTGGSVSTLTIQRTQQEDSAVYLCASSQVAGRETQYFGPGTRLLVL.

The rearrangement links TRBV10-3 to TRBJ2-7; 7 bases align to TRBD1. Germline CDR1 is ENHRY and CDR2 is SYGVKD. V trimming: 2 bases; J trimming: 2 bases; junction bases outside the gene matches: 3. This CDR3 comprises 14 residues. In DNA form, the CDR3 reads TGTGCCATCAGTGAGGGACAGGACCCCTACGAGCAGTACTTC. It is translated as CAISEGQDPYEQYF.